Each of the 14 T cell receptor beta chains below was sequenced from the same sample in a study of shared clonotypes between healthy human individuals. CD45RO-negative, CCR7-positively selected cells formed the naive CD8 fraction, excluding terminally differentiated effector memory CD45RA+ cells. Libraries were prepared by immunoSEQ multiplex PCR; TCRdb keeps only in-frame clonotypes and omits some of them. The data show under 700,000 clones, approximately 95% seen once. Sequencing was carried out using naive CD8+ T cells sorted from blood. The receptor source for this set is a woman younger than 45 in good health.

The J gene is TRBJ1-2, the V gene TRBV27, with 7 bases identical to TRBD1. The trim removed 2 bases at V and 6 bases at J, leaving 15 bases unmatched. Germline V gene data show CDR1 as MNHEY and CDR2 as SMNVEV (reference sequence). The CDR3 length is 17 residues. The CDR3 DNA sequence: TGTGCCAGCAGTTTAGGGTTTCCAGGGGGAAATTATGATGGCTACACCTTC. The encoded protein is CASSLGFPGGNYDGYTF.

This clone was picked up one time. The chain recombines TRBV28 with TRBJ1-1; D call uncertain. The CDR3 runs to 15 residues. Per the germline V gene, CDR1 is MDHEN and CDR2 is SYDVKM. The V gene lost 2 bases and the J gene lost 4 bases, with 14 bases spanning the gap. CDR3 sequence reads: CASSLLLGFTTEAFF. Written as DNA, the CDR3 is TGTGCCAGCAGTTTACTTCTGGGATTCACCACTGAAGCTTTCTTT.

As for this clone: Other DNA sequences in this sample translate to the same CDR3. The chain is built from TRBV7-9 and TRBJ2-7, with TRBD1 matching 9 bases. The germline V gene encodes CDR1 SEHNR and CDR2 FQNEAQ (reference sequence). V shed 5 bases, J shed 4 bases, and the junction held 3 bases outside the gene matches. There are 13 residues in the CDR3. CDR3 in amino acids: CASSRDRAYEQYF. The CDR3 region has the DNA TGTGCCAGCAGCCGGGACAGGGCTTACGAGCAGTACTTC. Filled out from reference TRBV7-9 and TRBJ2-7, the complete variable domain reads DTGVSQNPRHKITKRGQNVTFRCDPISEHNRLYWYRQTLGQGPEFLTYFQNEAQLEKSRLLSDRFSAERPKGSFSTLEIQRTEQGDSAMYLCASSRDRAYEQYFGPGTRLTVT.

Concerning this clone itself: In the same sample, other DNA sequences code for this CDR3. V and J are TRBV28 and TRBJ1-5; D not certain. Deletions cut 6 bases from V and 0 bases from J, with 9 bases between. The CDR3 length is 14 residues. Germline lookup yields CDR1 MDHEN and CDR2 SYDVKM. The CDR3 region is CASREGYSNQPQHF. The CDR3 DNA reads TGTGCCAGCAGGGAAGGATATAGCAATCAGCCCCAGCATTTT. Full variable domain (rest looked up from reference TRBV28 and TRBJ1-5): DVKVTQSSRYLVKRTGEKVFLECVQDMDHENMFWYRQDPGLGLRLIYFSYDVKMKEKGDIPEGYSVSREKKERFSLILESASTNQTSMYLCASREGYSNQPQHFGDGTRLSIL.

This chain links TRBV29-1 with TRBJ2-1; D not certain. The germline V gene encodes CDR1 SQVTM and CDR2 ANQGSEA. This CDR3 contains 11 residues. Trimming shortened V by 6 bases and J by 5 bases, and 8 bases separated the two germline ends. This chain's CDR3 is CSVPVDNEQFF. In nucleotides, the CDR3 is TGCAGCGTACCAGTAGACAATGAGCAGTTCTTC.

The chain has TRBV7-9 and TRBJ2-1, with a tentative D call TRBD2 (5 bases). The V gene's germline CDR1 is SEHNR and CDR2 FQNEAQ (reference sequence). This CDR3 has 15 residues. V was shortened by 4 bases and J by 9 bases, with 19 bases between the two germline ends. CDR3 nucleotide sequence: TGTGCCAGCAGCTCGTTTACGGGATCCGAGGTTGAGCAGTTCTTC. As protein: CASSSFTGSEVEQFF.

This rearrangement joins TRBV29-1 to TRBJ2-3; 8 bases fit TRBD2. The CDR3 is 14 residues long. V lost 5 bases to trimming and J lost 1 base; unmatched junction nucleotides: 5. CDR1 is SQVTM and CDR2 is ANQGSEA in the germline V gene. CDR3: CSVLLAERTDTQYF. For the CDR3, the DNA is TGCAGCGTTTTACTAGCGGAGCGCACAGATACGCAGTATTTT.

The rearrangement joins TRBV18 to TRBJ2-1, with 11 bases lining up with TRBD1. The CDR3 sequence is 17 residues long. V shed 1 base, J shed 6 bases, and the junction held 8 bases outside the gene matches. Germline V gene lookup returns CDR1 KGHSH and CDR2 LQKENI. The CDR3 DNA is TGTGCCAGCTCACCACGCTCGGACAGGGGGCGCGTCAATGAGCAGTTCTTC. It specifies CASSPRSDRGRVNEQFF.

This chain uses TRBV29-1 with TRBJ1-1; TRBD1 is a possible D gene (5 bases). Germline loops: CDR1 SQVTM, CDR2 ANQGSEA. The CDR3 contains 15 residues. Trimming removed 6 bases at V and 1 base at J, with 18 bases between. The CDR3 DNA reads as TGCAGCGTCCGATTTATAGACAGTGAGAACACTGAAGCTTTCTTT. It yields the protein CSVRFIDSENTEAFF.

The chain carries TRBV29-1 and TRBJ2-7; 13 bases map to TRBD2. Germline CDR1 SQVTM, CDR2 ANQGSEA. CDR3 length: 17 residues. Unmatched junction bases numbered 6, after V lost 1 base and J lost 0 bases. The CDR3 DNA follows: TGCAGCGTTGAAGTGGGGTGGACTAGCGGGAGCTCCTACGAGCAGTACTTC. Translating it yields CSVEVGWTSGSSYEQYF.

The rearrangement uses TRBV6-5 and TRBJ2-7, with D hard to call. The CDR3 runs to 15 residues. V was cut by 3 bases and J by 2 bases, with 14 bases left in between. Germline V gives CDR1 MNHEY, CDR2 SVGAGI. In DNA, the CDR3 is TGTGCCAGCAGTTATGGTCCCCCCCCTACCTACGAGCAGTACTTC. Translating gives CASSYGPPPTYEQYF.

This chain joins TRBV9 and TRBJ2-1; 7 bases are shared with TRBD2. Germline CDR1 is SGDLS and CDR2 is YYNGEE. The CDR3 consists of 12 residues. V was clipped by 4 bases and J by 12 bases; unmatched bases: 7. The DNA for the CDR3 is TGTGCCAGCAGCCCCGCCGGGACTACGCAGTTCTTC. Translation gives CASSPAGTTQFF. The full variable domain, rest sourced from reference TRBV9 and TRBJ2-1, is DSGVTQTPKHLITATGQRVTLRCSPRSGDLSVYWYQQSLDQGLQFLIQYYNGEERAKGNILERFSAQQFPDLHSELNLSSLELGDSALYFCASSPAGTTQFFGPGTRLTVL.

The V call is TRBV9, the J call TRBJ1-1, with D uncertain. Germline CDR1 is SGDLS and CDR2 is YYNGEE. The CDR3 length is 12 residues. V lost 3 bases to trimming and J lost 11 bases, with 14 bases between them. The chain's CDR3 is CASSALAGRAFF. The CDR3 bases are TGTGCCAGCAGCGCCCTTGCGGGAAGGGCTTTCTTT.

The gene calls are TRBV28 and TRBJ2-7; weak D call: TRBD1 (6 bases). The CDR3 runs 13 residues. With 6 bases removed from V and 2 bases from J, the gap between germline ends came to 11 bases. CDR1 and CDR2 from the germline V gene are MDHEN and SYDVKM. This CDR3 reads CASRPTGTYEQYF. The CDR3 bases are TGTGCCAGCAGGCCAACAGGGACCTACGAGCAGTACTTC.